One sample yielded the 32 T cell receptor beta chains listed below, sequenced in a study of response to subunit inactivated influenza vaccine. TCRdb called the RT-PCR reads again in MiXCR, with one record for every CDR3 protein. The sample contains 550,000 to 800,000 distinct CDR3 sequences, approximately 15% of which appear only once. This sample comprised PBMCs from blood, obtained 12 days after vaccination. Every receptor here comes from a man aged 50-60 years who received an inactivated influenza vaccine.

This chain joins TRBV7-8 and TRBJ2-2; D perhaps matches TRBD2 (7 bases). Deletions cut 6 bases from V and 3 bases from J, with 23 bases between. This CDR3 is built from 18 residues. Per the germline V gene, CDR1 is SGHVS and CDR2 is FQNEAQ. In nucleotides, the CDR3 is TGTGCCAGCAGTAGTCTGTTAGGGGGAGGGCCCGACACCGGGGAGCTGTTTTTT. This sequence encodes CASSSLLGGGPDTGELFF.

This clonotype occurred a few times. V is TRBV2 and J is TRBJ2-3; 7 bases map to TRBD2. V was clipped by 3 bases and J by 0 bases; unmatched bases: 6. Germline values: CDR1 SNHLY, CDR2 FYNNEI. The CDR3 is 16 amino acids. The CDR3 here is CASSDSGRGSTDTQYF. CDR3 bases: TGTGCCAGCAGTGATTCAGGGAGGGGAAGCACAGATACGCAGTATTTT. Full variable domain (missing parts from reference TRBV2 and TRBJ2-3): EPEVTQTPSHQVTQMGQEVILRCVPISNHLYFYWYRQILGQKVEFLVSFYNNEISEKSEIFDDQFSVERPDGSNFTLKIRSTKLEDSAMYFCASSDSGRGSTDTQYFGPGTRLTVL.

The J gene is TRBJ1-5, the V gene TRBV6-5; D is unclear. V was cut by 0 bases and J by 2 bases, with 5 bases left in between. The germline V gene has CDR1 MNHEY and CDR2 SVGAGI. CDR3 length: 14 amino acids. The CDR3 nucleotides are TGTGCCAGCAGTTACTCCCCACGCAATCAGCCCCAGCATTTT. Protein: CASSYSPRNQPQHF.

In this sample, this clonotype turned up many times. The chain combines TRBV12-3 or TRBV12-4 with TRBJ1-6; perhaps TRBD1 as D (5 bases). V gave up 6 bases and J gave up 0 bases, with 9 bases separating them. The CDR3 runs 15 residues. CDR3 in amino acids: CASSRQSSYNSPLHF. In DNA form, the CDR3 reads TGTGCCAGCAGCCGACAGAGCTCCTATAATTCACCCCTCCACTTT.

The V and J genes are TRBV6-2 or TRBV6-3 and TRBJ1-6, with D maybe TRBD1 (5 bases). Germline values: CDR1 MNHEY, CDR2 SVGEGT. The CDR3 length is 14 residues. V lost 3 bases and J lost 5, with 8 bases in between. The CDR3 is CASSYTTDNSPLHF. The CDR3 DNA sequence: TGTGCCAGCAGTTATACGACAGATAATTCACCCCTCCACTTT.

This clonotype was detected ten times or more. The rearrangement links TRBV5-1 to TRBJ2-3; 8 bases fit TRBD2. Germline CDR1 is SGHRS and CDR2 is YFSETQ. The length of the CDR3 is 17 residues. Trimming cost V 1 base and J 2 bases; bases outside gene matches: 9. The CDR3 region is CASSLRPAGELTDTQYF. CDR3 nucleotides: TGCGCCAGCAGCTTGCGGCCAGCGGGGGAACTCACAGATACGCAGTATTTT. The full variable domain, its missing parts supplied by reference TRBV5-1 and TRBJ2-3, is KAGVTQTPRYLIKTRGQQVTLSCSPISGHRSVSWYQQTPGQGLQFLFEYFSETQRNKGNFPGRFSGRQFSNSRSEMNVSTLELGDSALYLCASSLRPAGELTDTQYFGPGTRLTVL.

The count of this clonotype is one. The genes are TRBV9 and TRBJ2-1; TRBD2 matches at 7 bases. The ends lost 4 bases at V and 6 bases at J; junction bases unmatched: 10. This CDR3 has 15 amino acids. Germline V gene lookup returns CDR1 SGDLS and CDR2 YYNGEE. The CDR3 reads CASSPHWGGGNEQFF. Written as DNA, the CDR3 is TGTGCCAGCAGCCCCCATTGGGGCGGGGGCAATGAGCAGTTCTTC.

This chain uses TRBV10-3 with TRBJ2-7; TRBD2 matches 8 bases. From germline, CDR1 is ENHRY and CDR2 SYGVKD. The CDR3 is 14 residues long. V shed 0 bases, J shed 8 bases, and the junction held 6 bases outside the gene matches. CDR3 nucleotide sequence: TGTGCCATCAGTGAGTCGCCGGGAGGGCCGAAGCAGTACTTC. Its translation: CAISESPGGPKQYF.

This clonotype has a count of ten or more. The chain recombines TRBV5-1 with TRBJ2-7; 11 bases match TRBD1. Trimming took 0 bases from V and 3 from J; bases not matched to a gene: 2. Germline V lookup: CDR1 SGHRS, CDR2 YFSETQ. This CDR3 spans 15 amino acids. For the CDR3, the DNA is TGCGCCAGCAGCTTGGGGACAGGGGGCTTCTACGAGCAGTACTTC. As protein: CASSLGTGGFYEQYF.

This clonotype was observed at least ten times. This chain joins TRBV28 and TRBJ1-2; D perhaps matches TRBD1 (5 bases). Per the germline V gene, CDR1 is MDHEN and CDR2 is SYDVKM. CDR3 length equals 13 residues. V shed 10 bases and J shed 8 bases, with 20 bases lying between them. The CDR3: CAILMGGYEGYTF. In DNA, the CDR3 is TGTGCCATCCTAATGGGGGGTTACGAGGGCTACACCTTC.

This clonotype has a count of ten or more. In nucleotides, the CDR3 is TGCGCCAGCAGCCCTATCCACCCTTCCTACAATGAGCAGTTCTTC. It encodes CASSPIHPSYNEQFF. The chain joins TRBV5-1 to TRBJ2-1; D is uncertain. Trimming stripped 4 bases from V and 1 base from J, with 12 bases between. CDR3 length: 15 amino acids. The germline CDR1 and CDR2 sequences are SGHRS and YFSETQ. Together with reference TRBV5-1 and TRBJ2-1, the CDR3 gives the full variable domain: KAGVTQTPRYLIKTRGQQVTLSCSPISGHRSVSWYQQTPGQGLQFLFEYFSETQRNKGNFPGRFSGRQFSNSRSEMNVSTLELGDSALYLCASSPIHPSYNEQFFGPGTRLTVL.

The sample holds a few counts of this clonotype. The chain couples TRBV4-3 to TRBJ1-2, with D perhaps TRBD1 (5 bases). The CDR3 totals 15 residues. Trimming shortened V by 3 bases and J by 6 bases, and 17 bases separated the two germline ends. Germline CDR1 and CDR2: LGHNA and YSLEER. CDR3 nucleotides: TGCGCCAGCAGCCAGTCCCCAGGGATTTTGGATGGCTACACCTTC. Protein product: CASSQSPGILDGYTF.

The DNA for the CDR3 is TGCGCCAGCAGCTTGGGCAGGGTTACCACTGAAGCTTTCTTT. This sequence encodes CASSLGRVTTEAFF. This chain joins TRBV5-1 and TRBJ1-1, with D maybe TRBD1 (5 bases). Germline lookup yields CDR1 SGHRS and CDR2 YFSETQ. Trimming took off 0 bases at V and 4 bases at J, with 10 bases between the two ends. This CDR3 contains 14 residues.

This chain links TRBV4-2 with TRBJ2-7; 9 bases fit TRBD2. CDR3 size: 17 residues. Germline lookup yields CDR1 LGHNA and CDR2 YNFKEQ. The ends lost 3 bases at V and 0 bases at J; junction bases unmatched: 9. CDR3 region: CASSQETSGPSSYEQYF. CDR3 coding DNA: TGTGCCAGCAGCCAGGAGACTAGCGGTCCTAGCTCCTACGAGCAGTACTTC.

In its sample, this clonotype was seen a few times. The CDR3 is CASSTSGRALNYEQYF. CDR3 in DNA: TGTGCCAGCAGCACTAGCGGGAGGGCCCTCAATTACGAGCAGTACTTC. The chain combines TRBV28 with TRBJ2-7; 13 bases agree with TRBD2. CDR3 length: 16 amino acids. After removal of 6 bases from V and 4 bases from J, the junction contained 9 bases not matched to a gene. Germline lookup yields CDR1 MDHEN and CDR2 SYDVKM. The full variable domain, completed using reference TRBV28 and TRBJ2-7, is DVKVTQSSRYLVKRTGEKVFLECVQDMDHENMFWYRQDPGLGLRLIYFSYDVKMKEKGDIPEGYSVSREKKERFSLILESASTNQTSMYLCASSTSGRALNYEQYFGPGTRLTVT.

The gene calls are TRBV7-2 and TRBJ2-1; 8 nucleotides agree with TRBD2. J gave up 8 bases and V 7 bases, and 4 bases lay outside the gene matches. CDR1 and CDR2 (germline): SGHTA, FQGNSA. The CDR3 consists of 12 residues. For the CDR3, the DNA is TGTGCCAGCAAGCGGGAGCTCGATGAGCAGTTCTTC. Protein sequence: CASKRELDEQFF.

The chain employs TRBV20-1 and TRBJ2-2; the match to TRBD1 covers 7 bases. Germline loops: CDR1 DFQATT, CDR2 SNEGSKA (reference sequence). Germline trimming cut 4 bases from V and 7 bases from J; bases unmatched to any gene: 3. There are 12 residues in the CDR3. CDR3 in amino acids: CSATQGVGELFF. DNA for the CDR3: TGCAGTGCTACCCAGGGGGTCGGGGAGCTGTTTTTT.

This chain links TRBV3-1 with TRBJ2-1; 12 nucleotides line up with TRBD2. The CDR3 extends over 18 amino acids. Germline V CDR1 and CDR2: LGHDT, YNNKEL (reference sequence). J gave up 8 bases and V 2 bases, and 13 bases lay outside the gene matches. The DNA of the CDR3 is TGTGCCAGCAGCCAACAGGGAAGAGGACTAGCGGGAACCTATGAGCAGTTCTTC. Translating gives CASSQQGRGLAGTYEQFF.

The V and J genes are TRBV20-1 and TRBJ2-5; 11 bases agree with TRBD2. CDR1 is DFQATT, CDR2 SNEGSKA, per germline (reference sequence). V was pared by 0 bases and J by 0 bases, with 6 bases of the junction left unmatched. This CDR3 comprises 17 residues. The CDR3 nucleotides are TGCAGTGCTAGAGACCGCCCTAGCGGGGGGTACCAAGAGACCCAGTACTTC. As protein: CSARDRPSGGYQETQYF.

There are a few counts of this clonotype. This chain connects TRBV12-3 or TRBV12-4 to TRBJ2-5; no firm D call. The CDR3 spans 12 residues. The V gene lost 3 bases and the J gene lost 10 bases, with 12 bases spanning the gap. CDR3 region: CASSFSYGDQYF. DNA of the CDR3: TGTGCCAGCAGTTTTAGCTATGGGGACCAGTACTTC.

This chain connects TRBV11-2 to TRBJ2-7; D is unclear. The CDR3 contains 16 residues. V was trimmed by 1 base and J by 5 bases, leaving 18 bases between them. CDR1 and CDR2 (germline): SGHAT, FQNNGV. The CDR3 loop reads CASSLGVRLTGDEQYF. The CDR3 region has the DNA TGTGCCAGCAGCTTAGGGGTCCGCCTCACTGGGGACGAGCAGTACTTC.

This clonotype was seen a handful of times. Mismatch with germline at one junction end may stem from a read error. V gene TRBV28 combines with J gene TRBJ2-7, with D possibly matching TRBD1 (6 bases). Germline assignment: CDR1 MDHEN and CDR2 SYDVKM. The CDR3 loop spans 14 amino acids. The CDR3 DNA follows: TGTGCCAGCAGTTTAAGCCGGACAGCCTCGAGGGCGAACTTC. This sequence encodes CASSLSRTASRANF.

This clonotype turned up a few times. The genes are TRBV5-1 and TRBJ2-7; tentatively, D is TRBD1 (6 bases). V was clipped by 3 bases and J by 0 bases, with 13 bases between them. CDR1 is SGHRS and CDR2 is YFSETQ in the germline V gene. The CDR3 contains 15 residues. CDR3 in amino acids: CASSSGQPPSYEQYF. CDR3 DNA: TGCGCCAGCAGCTCAGGACAGCCACCCTCCTACGAGCAGTACTTC.

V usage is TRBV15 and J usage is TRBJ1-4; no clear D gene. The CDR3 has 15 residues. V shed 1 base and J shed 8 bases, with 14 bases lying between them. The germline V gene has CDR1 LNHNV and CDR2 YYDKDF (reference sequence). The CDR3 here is CATSRGPDAMEKLFF. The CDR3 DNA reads TGTGCCACCAGCAGAGGTCCGGACGCCATGGAAAAACTGTTTTTT.

CDR3 in amino acids: CASSYLGQGSGELFF. The CDR3 DNA sequence: TGTGCCAGCAGTTACTTGGGACAGGGGTCCGGGGAGCTGTTTTTT. The V call is TRBV6-5, the J call TRBJ2-2; 10 bases agree with TRBD1. The V gene's germline CDR1 is MNHEY and CDR2 SVGAGI. Trimming removed 1 base from V and 6 bases from J; junction bases left unmatched: 2. This CDR3 is built from 15 residues.

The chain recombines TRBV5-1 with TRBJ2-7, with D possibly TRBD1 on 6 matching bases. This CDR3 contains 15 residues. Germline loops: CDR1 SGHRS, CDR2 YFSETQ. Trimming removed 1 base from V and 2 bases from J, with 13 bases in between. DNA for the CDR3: TGCGCCAGCAGCTTGAAGGACAGCTTAGCCTACGAGCAGTACTTC. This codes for CASSLKDSLAYEQYF.

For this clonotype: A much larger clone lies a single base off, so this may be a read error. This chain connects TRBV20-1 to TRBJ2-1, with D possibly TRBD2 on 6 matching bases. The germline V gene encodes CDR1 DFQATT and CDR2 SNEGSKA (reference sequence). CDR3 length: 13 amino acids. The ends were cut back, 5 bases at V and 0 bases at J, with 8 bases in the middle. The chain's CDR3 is CSAGGSSYNEQFF. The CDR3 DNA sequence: TGCAGTGCTGGAGGGAGCTCCTACAATGAGCAGTTCTTC.

In nucleotides, the CDR3 is TGTGCCAGCAGTTCGCCCCCGGACGGATTCTACGAGCAGTACTTC. Encoded protein: CASSSPPDGFYEQYF. The chain uses TRBV12-3 or TRBV12-4 and TRBJ2-7; D not certain. This CDR3 has 15 amino acids. V was cut by 4 bases and J by 3 bases, with 16 bases left in between.

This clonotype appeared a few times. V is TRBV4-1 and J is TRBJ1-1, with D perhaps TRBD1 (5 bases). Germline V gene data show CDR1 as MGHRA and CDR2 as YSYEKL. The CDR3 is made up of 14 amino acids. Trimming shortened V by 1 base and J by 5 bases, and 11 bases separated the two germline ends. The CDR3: CASSQVGGKTEAFF. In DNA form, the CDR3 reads TGCGCCAGCAGCCAAGTTGGGGGAAAGACTGAAGCTTTCTTT.

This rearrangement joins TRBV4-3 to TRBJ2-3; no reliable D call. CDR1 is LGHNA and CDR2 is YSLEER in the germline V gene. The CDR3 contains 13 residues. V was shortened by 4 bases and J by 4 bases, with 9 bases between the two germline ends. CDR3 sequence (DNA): TGCGCCAGCAGCCCCCTGGACGCAGATACGCAGTATTTT. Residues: CASSPLDADTQYF.

The CDR3 reads CAWSTASGVTDTQYF. The DNA of the CDR3 is TGTGCCTGGAGTACCGCTAGCGGGGTCACAGATACGCAGTATTTT. The chain has TRBV30 and TRBJ2-3, with TRBD2 matching 9 bases. This CDR3 is 15 amino acids long. Germline CDR1 is GTSNPN and CDR2 is SVGIG (reference sequence). V lost 2 bases and J lost 2; bases outside the gene matches: 5. The full variable domain, rest sourced from reference TRBV30 and TRBJ2-3, is SQTIHQWPATLVQPVGSPLSLECTVEGTSNPNLYWYRQAAGRGLQLLFYSVGIGQISSEVPQNLSASRPQDRQFILSSKKLLLSDSGFYLCAWSTASGVTDTQYFGPGTRLTVL.

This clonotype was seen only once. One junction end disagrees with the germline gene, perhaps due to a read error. The CDR3 bases are TGTGCCAGCAGTTTGTTAGAGAACACTGTAGCTTTCTTT. The encoded protein is CASSLLENTVAFF. The chain employs TRBV12-3 or TRBV12-4 and TRBJ1-1; D call uncertain. The CDR3 loop spans 13 amino acids.